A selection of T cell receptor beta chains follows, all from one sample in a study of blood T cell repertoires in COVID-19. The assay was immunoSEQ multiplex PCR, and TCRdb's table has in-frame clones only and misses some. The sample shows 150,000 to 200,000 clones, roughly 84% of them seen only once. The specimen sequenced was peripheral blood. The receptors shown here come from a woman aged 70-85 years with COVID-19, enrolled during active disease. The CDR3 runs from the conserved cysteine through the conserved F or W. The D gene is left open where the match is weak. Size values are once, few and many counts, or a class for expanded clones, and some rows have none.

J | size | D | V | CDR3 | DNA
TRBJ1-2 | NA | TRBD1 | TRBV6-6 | CASRNDRGGYGYTF | TGTGCCAGCAGAAACGACAGGGGAGGCTATGGCTACACCTTC
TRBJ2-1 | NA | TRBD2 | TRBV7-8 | CASSLAGRKLAGGYNEQFF | TGTGCCAGCAGCTTAGCGGGACGGAAACTAGCGGGGGGGTACAATGAGCAGTTCTTC
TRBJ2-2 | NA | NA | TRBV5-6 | CASSPAGYWSTGELFF | TGTGCCAGCAGCCCCGCTGGATATTGGAGCACCGGGGAGCTGTTTTTT
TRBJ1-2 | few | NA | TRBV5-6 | CASSLVLRQAGDGYTF | TGTGCCAGCAGCTTGGTCCTTCGACAGGCCGGCGATGGCTACACCTTC
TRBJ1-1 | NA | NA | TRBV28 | CASRAWGGNTEAFF | TGTGCCAGCAGAGCCTGGGGGGGGAACACTGAAGCTTTCTTT
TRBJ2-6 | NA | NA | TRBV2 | CASREGSGANVLTF | TGTGCCAGCAGGGAGGGGAGTGGGGCCAACGTCCTGACTTTC
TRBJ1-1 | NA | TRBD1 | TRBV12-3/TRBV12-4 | CASRKTGYTEAFF | TGTGCCAGCAGGAAGACAGGGTATACTGAAGCTTTCTTT
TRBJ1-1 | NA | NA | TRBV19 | CASSSTRSTEAFF | TGTGCCAGTAGTAGTACTAGGAGCACTGAAGCTTTCTTT
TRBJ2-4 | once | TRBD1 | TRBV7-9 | CASMGRGQNIQYF | TGTGCCAGCATGGGAAGGGGGCAAAACATTCAGTACTTC
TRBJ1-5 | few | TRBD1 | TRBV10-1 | CASRIGQGGQPQHF | TGCGCCAGCCGAATCGGACAGGGGGGACAGCCCCAGCATTTT
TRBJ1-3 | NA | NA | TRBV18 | CASSLRAGLSSGNTIYF | TGTGCCAGCTCCCTAAGGGCGGGGTTGTCCTCTGGAAACACCATATATTTT
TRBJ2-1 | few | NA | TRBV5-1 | CASSPGHETRVGNEQFF | TGCGCCAGCAGCCCGGGCCACGAGACTAGGGTCGGGAATGAGCAGTTCTTC
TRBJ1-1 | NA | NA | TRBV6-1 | CASSEGLQHTEAFF | TGTGCCAGCAGTGAGGGACTCCAACACACTGAAGCTTTCTTT
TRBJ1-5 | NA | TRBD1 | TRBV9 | CASSSTGGNQPQHF | TGTGCCAGCAGCTCTACAGGGGGCAATCAGCCCCAGCATTTT
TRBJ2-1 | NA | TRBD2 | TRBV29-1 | CSVVGQAGGEQFF | TGCAGCGTTGTTGGTCAGGCGGGAGGTGAGCAGTTCTTC
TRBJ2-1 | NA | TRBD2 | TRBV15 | CASQRYRLADNEQFF | TGTGCCTCCCAAAGGTACCGACTAGCGGACAATGAGCAGTTCTTC
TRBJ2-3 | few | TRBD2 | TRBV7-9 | CASSLLAGGLADTQYF | TGTGCCAGCAGCTTACTAGCGGGAGGGCTGGCAGATACGCAGTATTTT
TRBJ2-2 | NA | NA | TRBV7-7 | CASSGEIGELFF | TGTGCCAGCAGCGGTGAGATCGGGGAGCTGTTTTTT